This T cell receptor (beta chain) comes out of a study of blood T cell repertoires in COVID-19. Whole-study context: The United States, Italy and Spain provided the acute and convalescent COVID-19 samples. Nucleic acid was either cDNA or gDNA, and it came from T cells, B-cell-depleted T cells, or PBMCs.

The sample holds one count of this clone. Study processing details: It was from reference gene primer amplification that nucleated cell counts were estimated. TCRdb keeps only in-frame clones here, not all; method: immunoSEQ multiplex PCR. For V, J and clone size, that table is used; D and trimming come from the DNA. This sample has more than 300,000 clones; about 89% occur once, and the top ten carry 10%. It was during active infection that Seattle patients were enrolled and then longitudinally followed. Germline-derived CDR1 and CDR2 are LNHDA and SQIVND (reference sequence). Germline trimming cut 6 bases from V and 9 bases from J; bases unmatched to any gene: 6. The CDR3 is 13 residues long.

The TCR was taken from a woman aged 25 to 39 with COVID-19, enrolled during active disease. Input material: peripheral blood. This rearrangement joins TRBV19 to TRBJ2-1; 9 bases line up with TRBD1. The DNA for the CDR3 is TGTGCCAGTAGCCGGGGACAGGGAAGTGAGCAGTTCTTC. Its protein is CASSRGQGSEQFF.